Listed below are T cell receptor beta chains from one sample, sequenced in a study of blood T cell repertoires in COVID-19. Assay used: immunoSEQ multiplex PCR; TCRdb lists only in-frame clones, some missing. This sample has 68,000 or so clones, with around 90% found just once. The sample comprised peripheral blood. Every receptor here comes from a human donor in a cohort sampled during active COVID-19. CDR3s include the opening cysteine and the closing phenylalanine or tryptophan. D genes are given only for firm matches. Clone size appears in some rows only: once, few, many, or a class for an expanded clone.

CASSTWTGFGELFF | TGTGCCAGCAGTACTTGGACAGGGTTCGGGGAGCTGTTTTTT | NA | TRBJ2-2 | TRBV6-5 | TRBD1
CASSLSSGGYQPQHF | TGTGCCAGCAGTTTATCGAGTGGGGGGTATCAGCCCCAGCATTTT | NA | TRBJ1-5 | TRBV27 | NA
CATARSQETQYF | TGTGCCACCGCACGGTCGCAAGAGACCCAGTACTTC | few | TRBJ2-5 | TRBV10-3 | NA
CASTNLLGGGLGQFF | TGTGCCAGCACGAACCTCCTCGGGGGGGGGTTAGGGCAGTTCTTC | few | TRBJ2-1 | TRBV3-1/TRBV3-2 | TRBD2
CASSPPLSYYGYTF | TGTGCCAGCTCACCACCGCTGAGTTACTATGGCTACACCTTC | NA | TRBJ1-2 | TRBV18 | NA
CASRNDGTNYEQYF | TGTGCCAGCAGAAATGACGGGACAAACTACGAGCAGTACTTC | NA | TRBJ2-7 | TRBV28 | NA
CASSESNQPQHF | TGTGCCAGCAGTGAGAGCAATCAGCCCCAGCATTTT | NA | TRBJ1-5 | TRBV28 | NA
CATSGPGYGYTF | TGTGCCACCAGTGGGCCGGGTTATGGCTACACCTTC | NA | TRBJ1-2 | TRBV24-1 | NA
CASSVVRAGGTEAFF | TGTGCCAGCAGCGTAGTTCGGGCAGGGGGCACTGAAGCTTTCTTT | NA | TRBJ1-1 | TRBV9 | TRBD1
CASSYGQQETQYF | TGTGCCAGCAGTTACGGACAACAAGAGACCCAGTACTTC | NA | TRBJ2-5 | TRBV6-5 | NA
CASSPGLAGTEQFF | TGTGCCAGCTCACCGGGTCTAGCGGGGACGGAGCAGTTCTTC | NA | TRBJ2-1 | TRBV18 | TRBD2
CAWSLTGGASGYTF | TGTGCCTGGAGCCTTACAGGGGGCGCGAGCGGCTACACCTTC | once | TRBJ1-2 | TRBV30 | TRBD1
CASSLNVAVNEQFF | TGTGCCAGCAGCCTCAACGTGGCCGTAAATGAGCAGTTCTTC | once | TRBJ2-1 | TRBV11-2 | NA
CASSGLSGRAYEQFF | TGTGCCAGCAGCGGACTAAGCGGGAGGGCCTATGAGCAGTTCTTC | NA | TRBJ2-1 | TRBV7-9 | TRBD2
CASRPMTREAGYTF | TGTGCCAGCAGACCGATGACTAGGGAAGCTGGCTACACCTTC | NA | TRBJ1-2 | TRBV6-5 | NA
CASILTGKGTGELFF | TGTGCCAGCATTTTGACAGGGAAGGGTACCGGGGAGCTGTTTTTT | NA | TRBJ2-2 | TRBV7-8 | TRBD1
CASSLETGSGGYTF | TGTGCCAGCTCACTCGAGACAGGGAGTGGCGGCTACACCTTC | NA | TRBJ1-2 | TRBV18 | TRBD1
CASSLSRSDTQYF | TGTGCCAGCAGCTTATCCCGTTCCGATACGCAGTATTTT | NA | TRBJ2-3 | TRBV7-3 | NA
CASSKRGGVDEQYF | TGTGCCAGTAGTAAACGGGGGGGTGTGGACGAGCAGTACTTC | NA | TRBJ2-7 | TRBV19 | TRBD2
CASSVDSYEQYF | TGTGCCAGCAGCGTAGATAGCTACGAGCAGTACTTC | NA | TRBJ2-7 | TRBV9 | NA
CASSYTGLTGSGEQFF | TGTGCCAGCAGTTACACCGGCCTTACAGGTTCCGGGGAGCAGTTCTTC | NA | TRBJ2-1 | TRBV6-5 | NA
CASSRTPPGGLREQYF | TGTGCCAGCAGTCGAACCCCACCGGGAGGCCTGAGGGAGCAGTACTTC | NA | TRBJ2-7 | TRBV28 | TRBD2
CASSDRRGPHSYGYTF | TGTGCCAGCAGTGACCGGAGGGGGCCGCATAGCTATGGCTACACCTTC | many | TRBJ1-2 | TRBV6-2/TRBV6-3 | TRBD1
CASSLQGPPANTEAFF | TGTGCCAGCAGTTTACAGGGGCCCCCCGCGAACACTGAAGCTTTCTTT | NA | TRBJ1-1 | TRBV28 | NA
CASAPRGFKETQYF | TGTGCCAGCGCTCCCAGGGGGTTTAAAGAGACCCAGTACTTC | NA | TRBJ2-5 | TRBV3-1/TRBV3-2 | TRBD1
CASSLGADGYTF | TGCGCCAGCAGCTTAGGGGCCGATGGCTACACCTTC | NA | TRBJ1-2 | TRBV5-1 | NA
CASSVRDREAQYF | TGTGCCAGCAGTGTCCGGGACAGGGAGGCCCAGTACTTC | NA | TRBJ2-5 | TRBV12-3/TRBV12-4 | TRBD1
CASSSRQGVSGSPLHF | TGTGCCAGTAGTTCCCGACAGGGGGTTTCTGGATCACCCCTCCACTTT | few | TRBJ1-6 | TRBV19 | TRBD1
CASSEITGEYNEQFF | TGTGCCAGCAGTGAAATAACGGGGGAGTACAATGAGCAGTTCTTC | NA | TRBJ2-1 | TRBV6-1 | NA
CASSRTGRDEQFF | TGTGCCAGCAGCCGGACAGGGCGGGATGAGCAGTTCTTC | NA | TRBJ2-1 | TRBV5-4 | TRBD1
CARSLGDTSNQPQHF | TGTGCCAGAAGCTTGGGGGACACTAGCAATCAGCCCCAGCATTTT | NA | TRBJ1-5 | TRBV5-3 | NA
CASSHRDRGYQPQHF | TGTGCCAGTAGTCACCGGGACAGGGGTTATCAGCCCCAGCATTTT | NA | TRBJ1-5 | TRBV19 | TRBD1
CASSLGDRGSNSPLHF | TGCGCCAGCAGCCTAGGGGACAGGGGATCAAATTCACCCCTCCACTTT | NA | TRBJ1-6 | TRBV5-1 | TRBD1
CASSVSRTDTQYF | TGTGCCAGCAGTGTATCTAGGACAGATACGCAGTATTTT | NA | TRBJ2-3 | TRBV2 | NA
CASSLEWGREQFF | TGTGCTAGCAGCTTAGAGTGGGGCAGAGAGCAGTTCTTC | NA | TRBJ2-1 | TRBV7-7 | NA
CASSPSGGATSGRGGETQYF | TGCGCCAGCAGCCCAAGTGGAGGCGCGACTAGCGGGAGGGGGGGGGAGACCCAGTACTTC | NA | TRBJ2-5 | TRBV4-1 | TRBD2
CASSELGSYEQYF | TGCGCCAGCAGTGAGCTTGGGAGCTACGAGCAGTACTTC | NA | TRBJ2-7 | TRBV10-1 | NA
CASSTNWQGRNNEQFF | TGTGCCAGCAGCACAAACTGGCAGGGGAGAAACAATGAGCAGTTCTTC | NA | TRBJ2-1 | TRBV11-2 | NA
CASSLAQGLGVNTEAFF | TGTGCCAGCAGCTTAGCGCAGGGACTCGGTGTGAACACTGAAGCTTTCTTT | NA | TRBJ1-1 | TRBV7-9 | NA
CASSQDAGRGYTF | TGTGCCAGCAGCCAAGATGCTGGGCGCGGCTACACCTTC | NA | TRBJ1-2 | TRBV14 | NA
CSVESRGSGANYGYTF | TGCAGCGTTGAAAGCAGGGGAAGTGGCGCTAACTATGGCTACACCTTC | NA | TRBJ1-2 | TRBV29-1 | NA
CASSRLAGTDTQYF | TGCGCCAGCAGCCGACTAGCGGGGACAGATACGCAGTATTTT | NA | TRBJ2-3 | TRBV4-3 | TRBD2
CASSLEGRGVLNEQFF | TGTGCCAGCAGCTTAGAGGGCAGGGGAGTTTTAAATGAGCAGTTCTTC | few | TRBJ2-1 | TRBV13 | NA
CASSKGVLSYEQYF | TGTGCCAGCTCAAAGGGGGTATTATCCTACGAGCAGTACTTC | NA | TRBJ2-7 | TRBV2 | NA
CAWSSGGLATQYF | TGTGCCTGGAGTTCCGGGGGGCTGGCGACCCAGTACTTC | once | TRBJ2-5 | TRBV30 | NA
CASSPTYEQYF | TGTGCCAGCAGTCCTACCTACGAGCAGTACTTC | NA | TRBJ2-7 | TRBV6-6 | NA
CASSEGQGNTGELFF | TGTGCCAGCAGTGAAGGACAGGGGAACACCGGGGAGCTGTTTTTT | NA | TRBJ2-2 | TRBV6-4 | TRBD1
CASSEADRPGANVLTF | TGTGCCAGCAGTGAAGCGGACAGGCCTGGGGCCAACGTCCTGACTTTC | once | TRBJ2-6 | TRBV6-1 | TRBD1